The sequence of this T cell receptor (beta chain) was determined in a study of blood T cells in healthy people across ages. Comments on this clonotype: Its matching antigen is unknown.

Findings and limits, study-wide: Those diversity estimates obtained from one million T cells were thought to be underestimates. There was a strong correlation between TCR beta diversity and naive T cell percentage.

Using a J-beta primer mix together with a sample-barcoded 5' primer, a second PCR was run for roughly 7 to 11 cycles. Each TCR beta cDNA got a 12-nucleotide random molecular identifier. TCRdb reprocessed the 5' RACE reads with MiXCR, giving one entry per CDR3 protein. There are about 640,000 distinct CDR3 sequences in the sample; around three fifths occur only once, and over 35% lies in the top ten. Isolation per sample recovered at least 6 million PBMCs. Material: blood. The sequence came from a man aged 55 to 70 in good health.

The chain's CDR3 is CASSHGGGGIETQYF. The CDR3 DNA is TGCGCCAGCAGCCACGGGGGGGGCGGGATTGAGACCCAGTACTTC. V gene TRBV4-1 combines with J gene TRBJ2-5; 8 bases map to TRBD2. The CDR3 extends over 15 amino acids. V dropped 3 bases and J dropped 5; count of bases not matched to a gene: 8. Germline V lookup: CDR1 MGHRA, CDR2 YSYEKL.